Following are 3 T cell receptor beta chains from one sample sequenced in a study of cytomegalovirus exposure and HLA in healthy donors. Primers: 60 Vbeta forward and 13 Jbeta reverse. TCRdb keeps only in-frame clones here, not all; method: immunoSEQ multiplex PCR. The table lists roughly 30,000 clones. The specimen was PBMCs. Every receptor here comes from a woman aged 40 to 50 in good health and CMV-seropositive.

The genes are TRBV2 and TRBJ1-1; possibly TRBD1 for D (5 bases). The CDR3 runs to 13 residues. Trimming removed 4 bases from V and 3 bases from J, with 9 bases in between. Germline CDR1 is SNHLY and CDR2 is FYNNEI. CDR3 nucleotides: TGTGCCAGCAGTGGGGAGGGACACACTGAAGCTTTCTTT. Translating gives CASSGEGHTEAFF.

The chain has TRBV2 and TRBJ1-1, with D perhaps TRBD1 (5 bases). The CDR3 is made up of 14 amino acids. CDR1 and CDR2 from the germline V gene are SNHLY and FYNNEI. Trimming took off 5 bases at V and 2 bases at J, with 12 bases between the two ends. CDR3 sequence: CASSRQIVNTEAFF. CDR3 nucleotide sequence: TGTGCCAGCAGTCGACAGATAGTTAACACTGAAGCTTTCTTT.

The gene calls are TRBV13 and TRBJ1-1, with 8 bases aligning to TRBD1. The CDR3 loop spans 15 amino acids. Germline CDR1 reads PRHDT; CDR2 reads FYEKMQ (reference sequence). V dropped 5 bases and J dropped 1; count of bases not matched to a gene: 6. The CDR3 coding sequence is TGTGCCAGCAGCCGGACAGGGAGAGGGAACACTGAAGCTTTCTTT. Translating gives CASSRTGRGNTEAFF.